This T cell receptor beta chain was sequenced for a study of shared clonotypes between healthy human individuals. With regard to this clone: What it binds is unknown.

Regarding the study as a whole: Generation probabilities were higher for clonotypes shared across all four sorted-subset donors than for unshared ones.

The naive CD8 subset, CD45RO-negative cells positively selected for CCR7, excluded terminally differentiated effector memory CD45RA+ cells. The donor population consisted of healthy HIV-negative adults with no recent acute infections or vaccinations. Original data processing: ImmunoSEQ only sent back junction sequences with no quality scores, so filtering was done differently. The assay was immunoSEQ multiplex PCR, and TCRdb's table has in-frame clones only and misses some. D and trimming were read from the DNA, whereas the V and J calls and clone size are those reported in that table. The sample lists millions of clones; 90% to 95% were seen once. The material sequenced was naive CD8+ T cells from PBMCs. The receptor comes from a man between 18 and 29 years old in good health. Some clones in this sample may be carry-over from other donors' samples.

The CDR3 protein is CASSRDRAINEQFF. The CDR3 bases are TGTGCCAGCAGCCGGGACAGGGCTATCAATGAGCAGTTCTTC. The rearrangement uses TRBV13 and TRBJ2-1; 9 nucleotides agree with TRBD1. The CDR3 sequence is 14 residues long. Per germline, CDR1 PRHDT and CDR2 FYEKMQ (reference sequence). Trimming took 5 bases from V and 6 from J; bases not matched to a gene: 5.